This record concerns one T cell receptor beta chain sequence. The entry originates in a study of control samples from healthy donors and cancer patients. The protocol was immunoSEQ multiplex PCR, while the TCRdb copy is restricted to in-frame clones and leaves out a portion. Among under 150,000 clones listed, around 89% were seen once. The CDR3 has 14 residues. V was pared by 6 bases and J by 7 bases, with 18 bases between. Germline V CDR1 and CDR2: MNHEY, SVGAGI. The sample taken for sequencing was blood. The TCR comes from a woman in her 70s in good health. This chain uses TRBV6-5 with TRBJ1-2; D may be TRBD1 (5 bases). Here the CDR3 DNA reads TGTGCCAGCAGGGGGAGGGGCAGGGTGGGTGGCTACACCTTC. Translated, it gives CASRGRGRVGGYTF.